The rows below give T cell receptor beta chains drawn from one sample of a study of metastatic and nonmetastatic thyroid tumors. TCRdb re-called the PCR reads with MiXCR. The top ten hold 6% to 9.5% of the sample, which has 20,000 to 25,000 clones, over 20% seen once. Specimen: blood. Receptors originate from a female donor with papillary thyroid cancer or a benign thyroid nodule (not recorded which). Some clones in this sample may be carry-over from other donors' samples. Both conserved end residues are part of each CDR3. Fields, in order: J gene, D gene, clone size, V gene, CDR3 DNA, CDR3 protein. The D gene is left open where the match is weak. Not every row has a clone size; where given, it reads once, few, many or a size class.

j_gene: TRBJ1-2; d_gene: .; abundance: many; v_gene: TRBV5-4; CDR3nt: TGTGCCAGCAGCTTGGCGTCGGGATTGTACACCTTC; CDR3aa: CASSLASGLYTF
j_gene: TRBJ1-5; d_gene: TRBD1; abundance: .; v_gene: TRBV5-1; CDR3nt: TGCGCCAGCAGCCCGACAGGGTATGACAATCAGCCCCAGCATTTT; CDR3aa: CASSPTGYDNQPQHF
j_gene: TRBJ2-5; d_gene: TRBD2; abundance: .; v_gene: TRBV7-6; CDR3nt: TGTGCCAGCGGGACTAGTAGGCCCGCGTACTTC; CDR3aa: CASGTSRPAYF
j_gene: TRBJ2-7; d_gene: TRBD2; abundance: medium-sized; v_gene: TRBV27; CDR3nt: TGTGCCAGCAGGGGGGCCAGCGGGAGGGTCGAGCAGTACTTC; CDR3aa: CASRGASGRVEQYF
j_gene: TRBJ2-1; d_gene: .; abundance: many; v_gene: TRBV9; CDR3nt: TGTGCCAGCAGCTCTGGGTTTGGCCACAATGAGCAGTTCTTC; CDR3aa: CASSSGFGHNEQFF
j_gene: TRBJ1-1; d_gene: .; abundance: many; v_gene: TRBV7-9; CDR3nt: TGTGCCAGCAGCGGTAACACTGAAGCTTTCTTT; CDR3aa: CASSGNTEAFF
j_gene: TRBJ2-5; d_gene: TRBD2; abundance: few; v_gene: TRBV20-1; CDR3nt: TGCAGTGCTAGCAGGGTAGCGGGGGCCGACCAAGAGGCCCAGTACTTC; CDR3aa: CSASRVAGADQEAQYF
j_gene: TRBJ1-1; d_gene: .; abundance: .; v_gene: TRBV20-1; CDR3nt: TGCAGTACTAGAGATCTTCAGGAGGGGCCTGGGACTGAAGCTTTCTTT; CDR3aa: CSTRDLQEGPGTEAFF
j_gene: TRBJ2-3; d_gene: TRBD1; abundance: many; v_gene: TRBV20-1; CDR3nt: TGCAGTGGTACGATCGGACAGGGATTCACAGATACGCAGTATTTT; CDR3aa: CSGTIGQGFTDTQYF
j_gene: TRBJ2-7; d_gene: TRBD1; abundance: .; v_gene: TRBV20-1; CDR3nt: TGCAGTGCCAGGACAGGGGACATATGCGAGCAGTACTTC; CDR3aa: CSARTGDICEQYF
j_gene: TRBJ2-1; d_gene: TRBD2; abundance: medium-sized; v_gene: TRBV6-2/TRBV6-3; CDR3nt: TGTGCCAGCAGTTACTCTAATCCTAGCGGGATTTACAATGAGCAGTTCTTC; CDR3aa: CASSYSNPSGIYNEQFF
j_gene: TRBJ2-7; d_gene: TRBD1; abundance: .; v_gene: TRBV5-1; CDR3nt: TGCGCCAGCAGCTTGGGGACAGGCTACTGCGAGCAGTACTTC; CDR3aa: CASSLGTGYCEQYF
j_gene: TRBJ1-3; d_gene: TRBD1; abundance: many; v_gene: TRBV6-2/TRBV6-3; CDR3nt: TGTGCCAGCAGGGGGCAAGGACAGGGGATACTCCGCTCTGGAAACACCATATATTTT; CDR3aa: CASRGQGQGILRSGNTIYF
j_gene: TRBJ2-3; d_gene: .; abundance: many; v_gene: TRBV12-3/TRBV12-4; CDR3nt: TGTGCCAGCAGCCCTTCTGGTGGCACAGATACGCAGTATTTT; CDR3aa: CASSPSGGTDTQYF
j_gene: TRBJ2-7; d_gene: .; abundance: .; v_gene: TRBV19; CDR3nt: TGTGCCGGTAGTGCCCGACCCAGTGCCTACGAGCAGTACTTC; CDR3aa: CAGSARPSAYEQYF
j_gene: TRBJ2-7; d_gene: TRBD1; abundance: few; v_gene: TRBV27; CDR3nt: TGTGCCAGCAGTGTGGACAGGGCCTCCTACGAGCAGTACTTC; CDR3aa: CASSVDRASYEQYF
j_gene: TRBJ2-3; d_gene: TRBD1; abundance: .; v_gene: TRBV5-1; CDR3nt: TGCGCCAGCAGCGCCGGACAGGTCACGGATACGCAGTATTTT; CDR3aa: CASSAGQVTDTQYF
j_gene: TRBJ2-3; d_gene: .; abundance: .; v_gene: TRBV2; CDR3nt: TGTGCCAGCAGCGACAAGACGAGGAGGAGCACAGATCCGCAGTATTTT; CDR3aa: CASSDKTRRSTDPQYF
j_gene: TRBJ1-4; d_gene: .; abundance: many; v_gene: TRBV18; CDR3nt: TGTGCCACCAGATTAGGACAAACCAGCGAAAAACTGTTTTTT; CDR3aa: CATRLGQTSEKLFF
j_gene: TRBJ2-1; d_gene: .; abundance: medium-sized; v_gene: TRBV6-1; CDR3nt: TGTGCCAGCGGTGGCGGGGAAGTGGGAGGGCAGTTCTTC; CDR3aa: CASGGGEVGGQFF
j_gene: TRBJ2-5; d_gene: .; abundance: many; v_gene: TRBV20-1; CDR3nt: TGCAGTGCCCCGACCCCCGGACGGGGGTCAGAGACCCAGTACTTC; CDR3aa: CSAPTPGRGSETQYF
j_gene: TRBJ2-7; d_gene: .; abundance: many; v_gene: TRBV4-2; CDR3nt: TGTGCCAGCAGCCAAGAGATAGGGGGCTACGAGCAGTACTTC; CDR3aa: CASSQEIGGYEQYF
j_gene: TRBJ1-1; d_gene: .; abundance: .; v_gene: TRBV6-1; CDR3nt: TGTGCCAGCAGTACAACTACAGGGCAAGGGTGGCATGAAGCTTTCTTT; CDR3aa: CASSTTTGQGWHEAFF
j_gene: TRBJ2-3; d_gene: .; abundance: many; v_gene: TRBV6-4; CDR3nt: TGTGCCAGCAGTGAACAGCCAGGGTCTAGCACAGATACGCAGTATTTT; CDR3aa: CASSEQPGSSTDTQYF
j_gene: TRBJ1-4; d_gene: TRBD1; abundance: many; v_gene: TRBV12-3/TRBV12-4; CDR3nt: TGTGCCAGCACCCGGGGACAGCCTAATGAAAAACTGTTTTTT; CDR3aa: CASTRGQPNEKLFF
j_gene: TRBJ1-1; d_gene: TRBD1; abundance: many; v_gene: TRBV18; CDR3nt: TGTGCCAGCTCACCGGGACAGGGCCGGGGTGAAGCTTTCTTT; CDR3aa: CASSPGQGRGEAFF
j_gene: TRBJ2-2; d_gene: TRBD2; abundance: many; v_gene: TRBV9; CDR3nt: TGTGCCAGCAGCTGGGGACTAGCGGAAAACACCGGGGAGCTGTTTTTT; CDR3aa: CASSWGLAENTGELFF
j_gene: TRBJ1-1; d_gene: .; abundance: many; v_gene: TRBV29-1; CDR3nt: TGCAGCGTTGACCCCCTGGTGCGGACCCAGGGTACCATCGCTGAAGCTTTCTTT; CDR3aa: CSVDPLVRTQGTIAEAFF
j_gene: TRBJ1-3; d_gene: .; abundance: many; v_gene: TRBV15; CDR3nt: TGTGCCACCAGCGAACGGGGCTCTGGAAACACCATATATTTT; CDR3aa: CATSERGSGNTIYF
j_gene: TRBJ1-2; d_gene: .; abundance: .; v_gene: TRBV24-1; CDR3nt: TGTGCCACCAGTGATAGCGCCGGAAACTCTGGCTACACCTTC; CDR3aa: CATSDSAGNSGYTF
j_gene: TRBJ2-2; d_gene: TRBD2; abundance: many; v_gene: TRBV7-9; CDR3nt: TGTGCCAGCCGAGGACTAGCGGGAGCGGCCGGGGAGCTGTTTTTT; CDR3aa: CASRGLAGAAGELFF
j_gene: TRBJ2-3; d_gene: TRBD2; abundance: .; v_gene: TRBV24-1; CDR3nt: TGTGCCACCAGTGATTGGGGACTAGCGGGGGAAGATACGCAGATTTTT; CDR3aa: CATSDWGLAGEDTQIF
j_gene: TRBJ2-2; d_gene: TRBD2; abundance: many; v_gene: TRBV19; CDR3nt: TGTGCCAGTGCCCTAGCGGGGGACACCGGGGAGCTGTTTTTT; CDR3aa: CASALAGDTGELFF
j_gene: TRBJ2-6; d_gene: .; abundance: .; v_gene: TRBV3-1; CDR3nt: TGTGCCAGCAGCCAAGAGCTGGGACACGGGCGGGACGGGGACAACGTCCTGACTTTC; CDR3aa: CASSQELGHGRDGDNVLTF
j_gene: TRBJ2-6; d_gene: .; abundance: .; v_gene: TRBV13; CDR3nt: TGTTCCAGCAGCTTAGTAATCTCTGGGGCCAACGTCCTGACTTTC; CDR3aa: CSSSLVISGANVLTF
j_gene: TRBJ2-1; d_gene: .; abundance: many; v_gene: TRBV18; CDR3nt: TGTGCCAGCTCACCAGCACAGGGAAACAATGAGCAGTTCTTC; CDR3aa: CASSPAQGNNEQFF
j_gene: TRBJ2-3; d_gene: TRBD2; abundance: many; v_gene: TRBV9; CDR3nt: TGTGCCTCGCGGGGGGCCACAGATACGCAGTATTTT; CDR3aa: CASRGATDTQYF
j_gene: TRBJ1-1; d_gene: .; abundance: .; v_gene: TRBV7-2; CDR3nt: TGTGCCAGCAGCCCCGGACAGTCTCATAGGCGAGCTTTCTTT; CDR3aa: CASSPGQSHRRAFF
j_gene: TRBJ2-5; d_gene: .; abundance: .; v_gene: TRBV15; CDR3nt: TGTGCCAGCAGCAGAGAAGGCGGGGCGGCGGATACCCAGTACTTC; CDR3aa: CASSREGGAADTQYF
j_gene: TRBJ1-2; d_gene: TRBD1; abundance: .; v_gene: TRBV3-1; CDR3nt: TGTGCCAGCGGCCAAGTCGTAGGGGGCGCCTCCCTGGCTAACTATGGCTACACCTTC; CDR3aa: CASGQVVGGASLANYGYTF
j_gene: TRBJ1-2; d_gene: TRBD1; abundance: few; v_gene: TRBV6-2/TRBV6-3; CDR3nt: TGTGCCAGCAGTCCGCCGTGGGACAGGGCCTCTAACTATGGCTACACCTTC; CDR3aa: CASSPPWDRASNYGYTF
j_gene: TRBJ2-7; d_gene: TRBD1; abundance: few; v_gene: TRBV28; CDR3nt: TGTGCCAGCAGTACCTCAGAGACAGGGGGAATCCACGAGCAGTACTTC; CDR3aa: CASSTSETGGIHEQYF
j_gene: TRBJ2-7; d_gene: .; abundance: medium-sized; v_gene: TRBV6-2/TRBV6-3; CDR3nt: TGTGCCAGCAGTTTCTCCTACGAGCAGTACTTC; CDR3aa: CASSFSYEQYF
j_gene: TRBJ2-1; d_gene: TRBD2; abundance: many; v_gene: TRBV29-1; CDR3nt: TGCAGCGTTGAAGACCCTAGCGGGAGCTACGATGAGCAGTTCTTC; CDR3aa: CSVEDPSGSYDEQFF
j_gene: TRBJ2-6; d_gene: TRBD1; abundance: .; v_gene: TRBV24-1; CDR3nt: TGTGCCACCACTGAAGGGGGCTATGGGGCCAACGTGCTGACTTTC; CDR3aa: CATTEGGYGANVLTF
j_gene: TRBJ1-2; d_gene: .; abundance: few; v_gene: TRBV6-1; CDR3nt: TGTGCCAGCAGCGTATTCAGAGGCCTGGGGGGCTACACCTTC; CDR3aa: CASSVFRGLGGYTF